Each of the 27 T cell receptor beta chains below was sequenced from the same sample in a study of cytotoxic CD8 clonotypes in ibrutinib-treated CLL. Data came from immunoSEQ multiplex PCR; TCRdb stores just in-frame clones and leaves some out. The top ten clones hold about 5.8% of a sample with 270,000 or so clones, around 77% of them seen once. The sample here was PBMCs, taken at disease progression, from a patient treated with ibrutinib. The receptor set was obtained from a human donor with chronic lymphocytic leukemia.

V usage is TRBV27 and J usage is TRBJ2-7, with D perhaps TRBD1 (6 bases). CDR3 length: 15 amino acids. Deletions cut 0 bases from V and 4 bases from J, with 13 bases between. The germline CDR1 and CDR2 sequences are MNHEY and SMNVEV (reference sequence). DNA of the CDR3: TGTGCCAGCAGTTTATCGTATGTAGGGGGATACGAGCAGTACTTC. Amino acids: CASSLSYVGGYEQYF.

V and J are TRBV11-2 and TRBJ2-7, with D perhaps TRBD1 or TRBD2 (5 bases each). Trimming took off 8 bases at V and 3 bases at J, with 14 bases between the two ends. CDR3 size: 13 residues. In germline, CDR1 is SGHAT, CDR2 FQNNGV. This chain's CDR3 is CASSRDRLYEQYF. The CDR3, as DNA: TGTGCCAGCTCCCGGGACCGCCTCTACGAGCAGTACTTC.

The chain carries TRBV4-1 and TRBJ2-3; the match to TRBD1 covers 7 bases. Germline V lookup: CDR1 MGHRA, CDR2 YSYEKL. This CDR3 is built from 15 residues. V lost 2 bases to trimming and J lost 5 bases; unmatched junction nucleotides: 7. CDR3: CASSQLDRDEDTQYF. Here the CDR3 DNA reads TGCGCCAGCAGCCAACTTGACAGGGATGAAGATACGCAGTATTTT.

In the case of this clone: The same CDR3 is also encoded by other DNA sequences in this sample. The genes are TRBV5-4 and TRBJ2-7; 8 bases map to TRBD1. Germline loops: CDR1 SGHNT, CDR2 YYREEE (reference sequence). The CDR3 has 14 residues. With V trimmed by 2 bases and J by 4 bases, 5 bases remained unmatched. CDR3 loop: CASSLGQGAYEQYF. For the CDR3, the DNA is TGTGCCAGCAGCTTAGGGCAGGGGGCTTACGAGCAGTACTTC.

The rearrangement links TRBV2 to TRBJ2-3; no definite D call. The CDR3 sequence is 11 residues long. Trimming removed 7 bases from V and 6 bases from J, with 8 bases in between. In germline, CDR1 is SNHLY, CDR2 FYNNEI. CDR3 sequence (DNA): TGTGCCAGCATCAAAACGGATACGCAGTATTTT. It encodes CASIKTDTQYF. Full variable domain (missing parts from reference TRBV2 and TRBJ2-3): EPEVTQTPSHQVTQMGQEVILRCVPISNHLYFYWYRQILGQKVEFLVSFYNNEISEKSEIFDDQFSVERPDGSNFTLKIRSTKLEDSAMYFCASIKTDTQYFGPGTRLTVL.

The rearrangement joins TRBV11-2 to TRBJ2-7, with D hard to call. Germline CDR1 SGHAT, CDR2 FQNNGV. Trimming stripped 6 bases from V and 5 bases from J, with 20 bases between. The CDR3 covers 15 residues. The CDR3 coding sequence is TGTGCCAGCAGGCCGAACTTAGTGTTACAGAACGAGCAGTACTTC. Translated, it gives CASRPNLVLQNEQYF.

This chain uses TRBV5-1 with TRBJ1-4; the D is unclear. Per germline, CDR1 SGHRS and CDR2 YFSETQ. The CDR3 sequence is 14 residues long. The V and J ends lost 1 base and 8 bases respectively, with 12 bases between them. The CDR3 loop is CASSLRSGVEKLFF. The CDR3 coding sequence is TGCGCCAGCAGCTTGAGAAGTGGGGTAGAAAAACTGTTTTTT.

This chain connects TRBV11-1 to TRBJ2-3, with D maybe TRBD2 (5 bases). The CDR3 has 16 amino acids. Germline-derived CDR1 and CDR2 are SGHAT and FQDESV (reference sequence). The ends were cut back, 5 bases at V and 0 bases at J, with 15 bases in the middle. DNA of the CDR3: TGTGCCAGCAGCGAGAGACTATCAACTAGCACAGATACGCAGTATTTT. Translation: CASSERLSTSTDTQYF. Supplemented by reference TRBV11-1 and TRBJ2-3, the full variable domain reads EAEVAQSPRYKITEKSQAVAFWCDPISGHATLYWYRQILGQGPELLVQFQDESVVDDSQLPKDRFSAERLKGVDSTLKIQPAELGDSAMYLCASSERLSTSTDTQYFGPGTRLTVL.

The sample holds a few counts of this clone. The chain combines TRBV7-6 with TRBJ1-1; unclear D gene. V lost 5 bases and J lost 4, with 11 bases in between. The CDR3 has 13 residues. Germline loops: CDR1 SGHVS, CDR2 FNYEAQ. Here the CDR3 reads CASSRGRSTEAFF. The CDR3 coding sequence is TGTGCCAGCAGCCGTGGTCGGAGCACTGAAGCTTTCTTT.

The J gene is TRBJ2-7, the V gene TRBV6-1; D not certain. There are 13 residues in the CDR3. CDR1 is MNHNS, CDR2 SASEGT, per germline. Trimming stripped 1 base from V and 4 bases from J, with 8 bases between. The CDR3 DNA follows: TGTGCCAGCAGTGAAGTCCCCCGTTACGAGCAGTACTTC. Amino acid sequence: CASSEVPRYEQYF.

This chain connects TRBV7-3 to TRBJ2-1; 8 bases are a match to TRBD2. Germline CDR1 and CDR2: SGHTA and FQGTGA. The CDR3 runs 15 residues. V shed 5 bases and J 1 base; nucleotides not matched to a gene: 4. CDR3 DNA: TGTGCCAGCAGCCTTAGCGGGGCTTCCTACAATGAGCAGTTCTTC. It translates to CASSLSGASYNEQFF.

The V call is TRBV5-4, the J call TRBJ1-1; D uncertain. V was shortened by 0 bases and J by 1 base, with 19 bases between the two germline ends. Germline V gene sequence: CDR1 SGHNT, CDR2 YYREEE (reference sequence). The CDR3 totals 18 residues. CDR3 amino acids: CASSLAPRAMVGNTEAFF. For the CDR3, the DNA is TGTGCCAGCAGCTTGGCGCCTAGGGCAATGGTTGGGAACACTGAAGCTTTCTTT.

CDR3 loop: CASSARTGVNYGYTF. The CDR3 coding sequence is TGCGCCAGCAGCGCAAGGACAGGGGTTAACTATGGCTACACCTTC. The chain recombines TRBV4-1 with TRBJ1-2, with 9 bases identical to TRBD1. CDR3 length: 15 amino acids. Germline V gene data show CDR1 as MGHRA and CDR2 as YSYEKL. Unmatched junction bases numbered 5, after V lost 5 bases and J lost 1 base.

The chain has TRBV7-9 and TRBJ2-7; 9 bases are a match to TRBD1. The CDR3 is 13 amino acids. The germline V gene encodes CDR1 SEHNR and CDR2 FQNEAQ (reference sequence). The V and J ends lost 5 bases and 6 bases, in that order; junction bases with no gene match: 5. The CDR3 bases are TGTGCCAGCAGCGGACAGGGGCCTATCGAGCAGTACTTC. Protein: CASSGQGPIEQYF.

To note about this clone: At the DNA level, this CDR3 is encoded by other sequences in the same sample as well. The rearrangement uses TRBV9 and TRBJ2-7; TRBD1 matches 10 bases. Germline assignment: CDR1 SGDLS and CDR2 YYNGEE. The V and J ends lost 0 bases and 4 bases, in that order; junction bases with no gene match: 4. CDR3 length equals 15 residues. The DNA of the CDR3 is TGTGCCAGCAGCGTAGGGGGGACAGGGGTGTACGAGCAGTACTTC. This sequence encodes CASSVGGTGVYEQYF.

The chain couples TRBV7-2 to TRBJ2-4; 7 nucleotides match TRBD2. CDR3 size: 15 residues. The germline CDR1 and CDR2 sequences are SGHTA and FQGNSA. The junction had 6 bases not matched to a gene; V was cut back by 2 bases and J by 5 bases. The CDR3 DNA reads as TGTGCCAGCAGCTTATGGGGGGACTATGAAAACATTCAGTACTTC. This gives the protein CASSLWGDYENIQYF.

This chain joins TRBV2 and TRBJ2-1; D not resolved. This CDR3 spans 11 amino acids. CDR1 SNHLY and CDR2 FYNNEI come from the germline V gene. The V end lost 6 bases, the J end lost 9 bases, and 9 bases lay between the germline ends. The CDR3 nucleotides are TGTGCCAGCAGGCCCGAGGTTGAGCAGTTCTTC. This encodes CASRPEVEQFF.

This chain links TRBV13 with TRBJ2-3; TRBD2 might be the D (6 bases). Trimming took 5 bases from V and 6 from J, leaving 15 bases between them. Germline V lookup: CDR1 PRHDT, CDR2 FYEKMQ (reference sequence). CDR3 size: 14 residues. CDR3 region: CASSLGQSGDTQYF. The CDR3 nucleotides are TGTGCCAGCAGCCTGGGCCAGAGCGGGGATACGCAGTATTTT.

This chain joins TRBV2 and TRBJ1-2; 7 nucleotides agree with TRBD1. Trimming at V came to 1 base and at J to 5 bases, leaving 4 bases not matched to a gene. The CDR3 runs 14 residues. Germline lookup yields CDR1 SNHLY and CDR2 FYNNEI. The CDR3 loop is CASSEVFRGYGYTF. DNA for the CDR3: TGTGCCAGCAGTGAAGTTTTCAGGGGGTATGGCTACACCTTC. Filled out from reference TRBV2 and TRBJ1-2, the complete variable domain reads EPEVTQTPSHQVTQMGQEVILRCVPISNHLYFYWYRQILGQKVEFLVSFYNNEISEKSEIFDDQFSVERPDGSNFTLKIRSTKLEDSAMYFCASSEVFRGYGYTFGSGTRLTVV.

The V gene is TRBV4-1, the J gene TRBJ1-1, with a tentative D call TRBD1 (5 bases). CDR1 is MGHRA, CDR2 YSYEKL, per germline. V gave up 3 bases and J gave up 3 bases, with 14 bases separating them. The CDR3 is 15 residues long. The CDR3 sequence is CASSHVSGTHTEAFF. In DNA form, the CDR3 reads TGCGCCAGCAGCCACGTATCCGGGACCCACACTGAAGCTTTCTTT.

Concerning this clone: Distinct nucleotide sequences in the sample also encode this CDR3. This rearrangement joins TRBV6-5 to TRBJ1-3; 8 nucleotides line up with TRBD1. Losses at the gene ends were 5 bases for V and 3 bases for J; bases not matched to a gene: 3. This CDR3 is 14 amino acids long. Germline-derived CDR1 and CDR2 are MNHEY and SVGAGI. The CDR3 region is CASSRDRGGNTIYF. For the CDR3, the DNA is TGTGCCAGCAGTCGCGACAGGGGTGGAAACACCATATATTTT.

V and J are TRBV10-3 and TRBJ1-6; D gene ambiguous. This CDR3 spans 17 amino acids. Germline CDR1 ENHRY, CDR2 SYGVKD. V was shortened by 0 bases and J by 3 bases, with 12 bases between the two germline ends. The CDR3 loop reads CAISESTLAVYNSPLHF. As DNA, the CDR3 is TGTGCCATCAGTGAGTCGACTCTGGCGGTCTATAATTCACCCCTCCACTTT.

The CDR3 here is CASSALPRQQETQYF. The CDR3 coding sequence is TGTGCCAGCAGCGCCCTCCCCCGACAGCAAGAGACCCAGTACTTC. The chain recombines TRBV9 with TRBJ2-5, with D possibly being TRBD1 (5 bases). Trimming took off 3 bases at V and 2 bases at J, with 14 bases between the two ends. This CDR3 contains 15 residues. Per the germline V gene, CDR1 is SGDLS and CDR2 is YYNGEE.

This clone was found a few times. V gene TRBV10-3 combines with J gene TRBJ1-5; 9 bases map to TRBD1. The CDR3 extends over 15 amino acids. Germline V gene lookup returns CDR1 ENHRY and CDR2 SYGVKD. V trimming: 8 bases; J trimming: 1 base; junction bases outside the gene matches: 6. CDR3 sequence reads: CAIGTGGGSNQPQHF. Here the CDR3 DNA reads TGTGCCATCGGAACAGGGGGCGGAAGCAATCAGCCCCAGCATTTT.

In its sample, this clone was seen a few times. V usage is TRBV5-4 and J usage is TRBJ1-2; 8 nucleotides match TRBD1. The CDR3 has 14 residues. With 4 bases clipped from V and 3 bases from J, the junction kept 5 bases outside the gene matches. Per germline, CDR1 SGHNT and CDR2 YYREEE (reference sequence). CDR3 protein: CASSLDRGDYGYTF. The CDR3 nucleotides are TGTGCCAGCAGCCTAGACAGGGGAGACTATGGCTACACCTTC.

V gene TRBV5-1 combines with J gene TRBJ2-7; the D is unclear. V lost 0 bases and J 5 bases, leaving 9 bases between the germline ends. Germline loops: CDR1 SGHRS, CDR2 YFSETQ. This CDR3 region has 13 residues. CDR3 in amino acids: CASSLDYRHEQYF. DNA of the CDR3: TGCGCCAGCAGCTTGGACTATCGACACGAGCAGTACTTC.

There are a few counts of this clone. The gene calls are TRBV11-2 and TRBJ2-7; a possible D gene is TRBD2 (6 bases). V was pared by 5 bases and J by 2 bases, with 16 bases between. Germline CDR1 SGHAT, CDR2 FQNNGV. The CDR3 extends over 15 amino acids. DNA of the CDR3: TGTGCCAGCAGCCGACTAGATAGCGTCGCCTACGAGCAGTACTTC. Translation: CASSRLDSVAYEQYF.